Reported below is one T cell receptor beta chain. The antigen this receptor binds is unknown. No base quality information exists; no much larger clone differs at one position. The Qiagen DNeasy kit was used to extract genomic DNA both from unsorted PBMCs and from the negatively selected CD4+ and CD8+ fractions. Amplification of TCR beta CDR3 regions was done by immunoSEQ multiplex PCR with primers that anneal to V and J segments. A synthetic immune receptor repertoire was used to minimize amplification bias, and remaining bias was computationally removed after sequencing. Per the authors' processing: Repertoire diversity was quantified as the Shannon entropy index using custom Python scripts. Unsorted, CD4+ and CD8+ repertoires were examined separately, except in combined analyses, for which CD4+ and CD8+ sequences were merged in silico. Clonal expansion was defined as at least a 2-fold frequency increase after treatment relative to C1D1, with a pseudocount of 0.5 for undetected baseline clones. Singleton clones were defined as clones with 0 or 1 copy at C1D1, and non-singleton clones were defined as clones with 2 or more copies. Clones expanded in unsorted samples were labelled as CD4+, CD8+ or unknown by matching protein sequences in sorted samples from the same patient. Wilcoxon tests on paired samples were used to test changes in diversity from C1D1 to C4D1. TCRdb limited this immuneACCESS table to in-frame rearrangements with V and J called. A share of clones is missing; checked studies link under half to unresolved V genes, and the rest is unexplained. The D gene and trimming were derived from the DNA, and the V and J assignments and clone size from that table. Recorded for this sample are nearly 25,000 clones; more than 60% of them occurred a single time. Approximately 8.4% of the sample belongs to the ten largest clones.

The entry originates in a study of PD-1 blockade in classical Hodgkin lymphoma (dated by TCRdb to about 2020). About the full investigation: Nivolumab dosing was 3 mg/kg intravenously every 2 weeks, continuing until either disease progression or unacceptable toxicity. To define a peripheral blood immune signature of response to PD-1 blockade in classical Hodgkin lymphoma, the study combined TCR beta sequencing with CyTOF. What the research found in general, with its limitations: Among trial patients, those achieving complete response had baseline diversity similar to that of newly diagnosed patients, while diversity was significantly lower in partial responders and progressors. The study covered only a single clinical trial cohort, and the causes of the repertoire differences, possibly disease activity or prior therapy, were still not defined. Patients starting nivolumab less than 1 year after ASCT had lower diversity and were excluded from later analyses to avoid confounding by immune reconstitution. By C4D1, a significant rise was seen in CD4+ TCR diversity but not in CD8+ TCR diversity (p=0.0027 vs p=0.16), and the rise was most apparent among complete responders (p=0.02). Newly diagnosed patients were reported to have lower baseline TCR diversity than healthy donors, and relapsed/refractory patients were reported to have lower baseline TCR diversity still.

Per the publication, the time point label means: cycle 2 day 1 (C2D1) of nivolumab. Every trial patient had relapsed following autologous stem cell transplantation, and prior brentuximab vedotin exposure was what differed among cohorts A, B and C. The trial cohort comprised some 60 patients with relapsed/refractory classical Hodgkin lymphoma whose best overall responses were complete response, partial response or progressive disease. Single-agent nivolumab was administered to trial patients in the multi-cohort phase II CheckMate 205 trial. An independent review committee assessed best overall response by applying the 2007 International Working Group response criteria. Trial PBMCs were obtained immediately prior to nivolumab initiation (C1D1) and on therapy at cycle 2 day 1 and cycle 4 day 1. Peripheral blood was collected in 8 mL Vacutainer Cell Preparation Tubes, from which PBMCs were isolated by centrifugation and then cryopreserved.

From the cysteine up to the phenylalanine, the CDR3 has a length of 15 residues. Of the read, only the CDR3 DNA is kept; its 45 bases are in frame from base 1. V sheds 5 bases and J sheds 8 bases, leaving 21 bases between their ends. In the germline V gene, CDR1 corresponds to MDHEN and CDR2 to SYDVKM. The sequence was collected from a human donor with classical Hodgkin lymphoma. The sample consisted of peripheral blood mononuclear cells (PBMCs), taken before the second cycle of nivolumab. The V and J segments used are TRBV28 and TRBJ1-2, with an unclear D gene assignment. The nucleotides read TGTGCCAGCAGTCAAGGACCCGCCGGGCGCACGGGCTACACCTTC. Its coded protein is CASSQGPAGRTGYTF.